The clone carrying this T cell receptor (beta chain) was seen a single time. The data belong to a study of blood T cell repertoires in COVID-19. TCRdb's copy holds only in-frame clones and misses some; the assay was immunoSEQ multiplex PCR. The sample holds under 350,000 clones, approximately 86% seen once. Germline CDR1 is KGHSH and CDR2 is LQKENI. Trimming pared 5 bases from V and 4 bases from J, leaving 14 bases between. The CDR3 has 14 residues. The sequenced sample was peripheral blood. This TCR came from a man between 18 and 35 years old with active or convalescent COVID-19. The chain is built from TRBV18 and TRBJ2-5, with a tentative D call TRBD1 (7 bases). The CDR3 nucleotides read TGTGCCAGCTCAAACAGGGGAGGTCGAGAGACCCAGTACTTC. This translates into CASSNRGGRETQYF.